The T cell receptor (beta chain) under discussion was sequenced for a study of blood T cell repertoires in COVID-19. Study-wide context: Sites in the United States, Italy and Spain provided acute and convalescent COVID-19 samples. The analysed material was cDNA or gDNA that came from T cells, B-cell-depleted T cells, or PBMCs.

Study processing details: Amplification from reference gene primers served as the basis for estimated nucleated cell counts. TCRdb's copy holds only in-frame clones and misses some; the assay was immunoSEQ multiplex PCR. That table gives V, J and clone size, and the DNA gave D and trimming. The table shows 290,000 or so clones, with around 85% occurring only once. The J segment lost 0 bases and the V segment lost 8 bases, leaving 7 bases of the junction unmatched. The CDR3 totals 14 residues. The V gene's germline CDR1 is SNHLY and CDR2 FYNNEI. The chain combines TRBV2 with TRBJ2-7; 7 nucleotides agree with TRBD1. The sequencing input was peripheral blood. This receptor was taken from a man aged 45-65 years with active or convalescent COVID-19. The CDR3 region is CASLTGTGSYEQYF. As DNA, the CDR3 is TGTGCCAGCTTGACAGGGACGGGCTCCTACGAGCAGTACTTC. The variable domain in full, with the rest retrieved from reference TRBV2 and TRBJ2-7, is EPEVTQTPSHQVTQMGQEVILRCVPISNHLYFYWYRQILGQKVEFLVSFYNNEISEKSEIFDDQFSVERPDGSNFTLKIRSTKLEDSAMYFCASLTGTGSYEQYFGPGTRLTVT.